The 24 T cell receptor beta chains below all came from one sample that was sequenced in a study of T cell repertoires in aging, cancer and after chemotherapy. Multiplex touch-down PCR with TRB-A/B primers amplified rearranged V-D-J TRB sequences. TCRdb analysed the multiplex PCR reads with MiXCR anew, one entry per CDR3 protein. The sample records about 6,300 distinct CDR3 sequences, 35% to 45% being singletons. Amplification of TCR beta used genomic DNA extracted from peripheral blood. What was sequenced was blood. Every receptor here comes from a human donor in good health.

The CDR3 coding sequence is TGTGCCAGCAAGCCAGACAGAACCTATGGCTACACCTTC. This gives the protein CASKPDRTYGYTF. This chain uses TRBV6-5 with TRBJ1-2; a weak D match, TRBD1 (5 bases). Germline V CDR1 and CDR2: MNHEY, SVGAGI. The CDR3 has 13 residues. Trimming cost V 7 bases and J 4 bases, with 13 bases left between them.

By its share, this clonotype is medium-sized. The genes are TRBV7-3 and TRBJ2-5, with TRBD2 identical over 7 bases. CDR3 length: 15 amino acids. The V gene's germline CDR1 is SGHTA and CDR2 FQGTGA. V shed 0 bases and J 5 bases; nucleotides not matched to a gene: 6. The CDR3: CASSLTAAGRETQYF. As DNA, the CDR3 is TGTGCCAGCAGCTTAACTGCAGCGGGGCGGGAGACCCAGTACTTC.

To note about this clonotype: A read error may account for a junction end that differs from germline. This chain uses TRBV11-1 with TRBJ2-3, with D possibly TRBD2 on 6 matching bases. The CDR3 length is 15 residues. Germline V lookup: CDR1 SGHAT, CDR2 FQDESV (reference sequence). CDR3 sequence (DNA): TGCGCCAGCAGCCAAGATTGGAGGGCACAAGATACGCAGTATTTT. Amino acid sequence: CASSQDWRAQDTQYF.

This clonotype was picked up a small number of times. The chain joins TRBV19 to TRBJ1-5, with D tentatively TRBD1 (5 bases). CDR3 length: 16 residues. Trimming pared 4 bases from V and 0 bases from J, leaving 13 bases between. Germline CDR1 LNHDA, CDR2 SQIVND (reference sequence). The CDR3, as DNA: TGTGCCAGTAGTACCGGCAGACAGTATAGCAATCAGCCCCAGCATTTT. It yields the protein CASSTGRQYSNQPQHF. Full variable domain (missing parts from reference TRBV19 and TRBJ1-5): DGGITQSPKYLFRKEGQNVTLSCEQNLNHDAMYWYRQDPGQGLRLIYYSQIVNDFQKGDIAEGYSVSREKKESFPLTVTSAQKNPTAFYLCASSTGRQYSNQPQHFGDGTRLSIL.

V and J are TRBV27 and TRBJ2-1; D is unclear. Germline V CDR1 and CDR2: MNHEY, SMNVEV (reference sequence). V lost 4 bases, J lost 6 bases, and 13 bases lay in between. The CDR3 has 14 amino acids. In nucleotides, the CDR3 is TGTGCCAGCAGTTCCTTTATGGAGTTCAATGAGCAGTTCTTC. Amino acid sequence: CASSSFMEFNEQFF.

This rearrangement joins TRBV20-1 to TRBJ2-7; possible D gene TRBD2, 7 bases. The germline V gene encodes CDR1 DFQATT and CDR2 SNEGSKA (reference sequence). The germline V and J ends were trimmed by 3 bases and 4 bases, with 13 bases remaining between them. This CDR3 is 13 amino acids long. CDR3 in DNA: TGCAGTGCTAGTGAAGGGGGAGGGTACGAGCAGTACTTC. It yields the protein CSASEGGGYEQYF.

The V call is TRBV10-3, the J call TRBJ2-7; D is unresolved. The CDR3 loop spans 14 amino acids. The V end was cut by 0 bases, the J end by 0 bases, with 6 bases between. CDR1 is ENHRY, CDR2 SYGVKD, per germline. The CDR3 DNA sequence: TGTGCCATCAGTGAGTCGGCATTCTCCTACGAGCAGTACTTC. Translating gives CAISESAFSYEQYF.

In this sample, this clonotype turned up once. At one of its ends the junction is not consistent with the germline gene, which may arise from a read error. This chain connects TRBV6-1 to TRBJ2-1; no clear D gene. Germline-derived CDR1 and CDR2 are MNHNS and SASEGT. The CDR3 consists of 16 residues. CDR3 bases: TGTGCCAGCAGCACTTCCACAGCCAACTCCTACAATAAGCAGTTCTTC. This codes for CASSTSTANSYNKQFF.

This chain joins TRBV7-2 and TRBJ1-1; no definite D call. Germline V lookup: CDR1 SGHTA, CDR2 FQGNSA. Trimming took 2 bases from V and 4 from J, leaving 8 bases between them. There are 13 residues in the CDR3. The CDR3 DNA reads TGTGCCAGCAGCTTAAGCAGCGCCACTGAAGCTTTCTTT. Translated, it gives CASSLSSATEAFF.

The gene calls are TRBV6-5 and TRBJ1-1; 7 bases are a match to TRBD1. The CDR3 runs to 15 residues. Looked up from germline, CDR1 is MNHEY and CDR2 is SVGAGI. V gave up 0 bases and J gave up 3 bases; unmatched junction bases: 4. CDR3: CASSYSPDRDTEAFF. The CDR3 DNA is TGTGCCAGCAGTTACTCACCAGACAGGGACACTGAAGCTTTCTTT.

This clonotype has only a few counts. The chain has TRBV27 and TRBJ2-3, with D possibly called TRBD1 or TRBD2 (5 bases each). V dropped 5 bases and J dropped 3 bases, with 15 bases sitting between them. This CDR3 has 15 residues. CDR1 is MNHEY, CDR2 SMNVEV, per germline (reference sequence). The CDR3 loop is CASSTPSEGTDTQYF. The CDR3 DNA reads as TGTGCCAGCAGTACCCCCTCCGAGGGGACAGATACGCAGTATTTT.

This chain uses TRBV30 with TRBJ2-4; D gene unclear. V gave up 3 bases and J gave up 4 bases, with 10 bases separating them. The CDR3 has 13 residues. Germline V gives CDR1 GTSNPN, CDR2 SVGIG (reference sequence). Here the CDR3 reads CAWRGRSKNIQYF. The CDR3, as DNA: TGTGCCTGGAGGGGTCGGAGTAAAAACATTCAGTACTTC.

There are a few counts of this clonotype. The rearrangement links TRBV10-3 to TRBJ1-1; TRBD1 might be the D (5 bases). Germline CDR1 ENHRY, CDR2 SYGVKD. The ends were cut back, 3 bases at V and 5 bases at J, with 13 bases in the middle. This CDR3 has 14 residues. This chain's CDR3 is CAISENPGRTEAFF. CDR3 bases: TGTGCCATCAGTGAAAACCCAGGGAGAACTGAAGCTTTCTTT.

About this clonotype itself: At one boundary the junction diverges from the germline segment, which might be a read error. V gene TRBV6-6 combines with J gene TRBJ1-1; 9 bases map to TRBD1. There are 16 residues in the CDR3. CDR1 is MNHNY, CDR2 SVGAGI, per germline (reference sequence). CDR3 region: CASSHPPGTGYTKAFF. The CDR3 DNA is TGTGCCAGCAGCCACCCCCCCGGGACAGGGTACACTAAAGCTTTCTTT.

J is TRBJ2-1 and V is TRBV6-5; 8 bases align to TRBD2. Germline lookup yields CDR1 MNHEY and CDR2 SVGAGI. Unmatched junction bases numbered 9, after V lost 5 bases and J lost 6 bases. The CDR3 is made up of 15 amino acids. The CDR3 region is CASSATGTRANEQFF. The CDR3, as DNA: TGTGCCAGCAGTGCGACCGGGACTAGAGCCAATGAGCAGTTCTTC.

This clonotype is termed medium-sized. This rearrangement joins TRBV5-4 to TRBJ1-4, with D uncertain. The CDR3 spans 13 residues. CDR1 is SGHNT, CDR2 YYREEE, per germline (reference sequence). The germline V and J ends were trimmed by 2 bases and 3 bases, with 5 bases remaining between them. The CDR3 region has the DNA TGTGCCAGCAGCTTCGAGTCTAATGAAAAACTGTTTTTT. Its translation is CASSFESNEKLFF. The full variable domain, completed using reference TRBV5-4 and TRBJ1-4, is ETGVTQSPTHLIKTRGQQVTLRCSSQSGHNTVSWYQQALGQGPQFIFQYYREEENGRGNFPPRFSGLQFPNYSSELNVNALELDDSALYLCASSFESNEKLFFGSGTQLSVL.

The V call is TRBV5-6, the J call TRBJ1-2; the D is unclear. Germline assignment: CDR1 SGHDT and CDR2 YYEEEE. The germline V and J ends were trimmed by 0 bases and 5 bases, with 8 bases remaining between them. This CDR3 contains 13 residues. The CDR3, as DNA: TGTGCCAGCAGCTTGGGAAACGGGTATGGCTACACCTTC. This translates into CASSLGNGYGYTF.

CDR3 sequence reads: CASSLEAVNTGELFF. As DNA, the CDR3 is TGCGCCAGCAGCTTGGAGGCAGTGAACACCGGGGAGCTGTTTTTT. This chain joins TRBV5-1 and TRBJ2-2; no definite D call. This CDR3 comprises 15 residues. CDR1 is SGHRS, CDR2 YFSETQ, per germline. Trimming removed 0 bases at V and 1 base at J, with 7 bases between.

V and J are TRBV27 and TRBJ1-5; perhaps TRBD1 as D (6 bases). This CDR3 has 19 residues. Trimming removed 8 bases from V and 0 bases from J, with 26 bases in between. Germline V CDR1 and CDR2: MNHEY, SMNVEV (reference sequence). The CDR3: CASGLTPPDRPLSNQPQHF. The DNA of the CDR3 is TGTGCCAGCGGTCTAACACCACCCGACAGGCCCCTTAGCAATCAGCCCCAGCATTTT.

The genes are TRBV24-1 and TRBJ2-2; perhaps TRBD2 as D (6 bases). Deletions cut 3 bases from V and 4 bases from J, with 14 bases between. CDR1 is KGHDR, CDR2 SFDVKD, per germline. This CDR3 spans 16 amino acids. CDR3 amino acids: CATSDPLAGFTGELFF. Written as DNA, the CDR3 is TGTGCCACCAGTGATCCTCTGGCGGGGTTCACCGGGGAGCTGTTTTTT.

This CDR3 reads CASSPVGGNEKLFF. CDR3 sequence (DNA): TGTGCCAGCTCACCGGTAGGGGGTAATGAAAAACTGTTTTTT. The chain joins TRBV18 to TRBJ1-4; a weak D match, TRBD1 (6 bases). V was pared by 3 bases and J by 4 bases, with 9 bases between. The germline V gene has CDR1 KGHSH and CDR2 LQKENI. This CDR3 region has 14 residues.

The J gene is TRBJ2-1, the V gene TRBV5-1; 9 bases line up with TRBD1. CDR1 is SGHRS, CDR2 YFSETQ, per germline. Unmatched junction bases numbered 13, after V lost 5 bases and J lost 4 bases. The CDR3 has 17 residues. The CDR3 DNA reads TGCGCCAGCAGAACTGGCTCCAGGACAGGGGTTTACAATGAGCAGTTCTTC. Its protein product is CASRTGSRTGVYNEQFF.

The V gene is TRBV6-2 or TRBV6-3, the J gene TRBJ2-7, with 12 positions matching TRBD2. With V trimmed by 4 bases and J by 0 bases, 7 bases remained unmatched. Germline CDR1 MNHEY, CDR2 SVGEGT. The CDR3 covers 17 residues. The CDR3 reads CASSFRLAGVSSYEQYF. In DNA, the CDR3 is TGTGCCAGCAGTTTTCGACTAGCGGGGGTTTCCTCCTACGAGCAGTACTTC.

This clonotype was seen only a few times. The chain couples TRBV24-1 to TRBJ2-3; 7 bases map to TRBD2. This CDR3 comprises 19 residues. After removal of 1 base from V and 0 bases from J, the junction contained 12 bases not matched to a gene. Looked up from germline, CDR1 is KGHDR and CDR2 is SFDVKD. The CDR3 region is CATSDLGAGDPFSTDTQYF. In nucleotides, the CDR3 is TGTGCCACCAGTGATTTAGGGGCGGGGGACCCCTTTAGCACAGATACGCAGTATTTT.